This T cell receptor (beta chain) stems from a study of T cell responses to AZD1222 COVID-19 vaccine. CDR1 and CDR2 (germline): MNHEY, SVGAGI. V lost 8 bases, J lost 8 bases, and 12 bases stayed unmatched. The CDR3 length is 15 residues. The repertoire was sequenced with immunoSEQ multiplex PCR; TCRdb's copy has only in-frame clones and lacks some. The sample carries some 170,000 clones, roughly nine tenths recorded once. Study findings and constraints: Scientists sampled the repertoires only once the peak T cell response had passed.

The count of this clone is one. Its specificity is unknown. Source: peripheral blood, taken on day 0 of AZD1222 vaccination. The chain combines TRBV6-5 with TRBJ2-4, with 10 bases identical to TRBD1. This receptor was obtained from an adult in good health. Written as DNA, the CDR3 is TGTGCCAGCTCGCGACAGGGGGCGACGCAAGACATTCAGTACTTC. The encoded protein is CASSRQGATQDIQYF.